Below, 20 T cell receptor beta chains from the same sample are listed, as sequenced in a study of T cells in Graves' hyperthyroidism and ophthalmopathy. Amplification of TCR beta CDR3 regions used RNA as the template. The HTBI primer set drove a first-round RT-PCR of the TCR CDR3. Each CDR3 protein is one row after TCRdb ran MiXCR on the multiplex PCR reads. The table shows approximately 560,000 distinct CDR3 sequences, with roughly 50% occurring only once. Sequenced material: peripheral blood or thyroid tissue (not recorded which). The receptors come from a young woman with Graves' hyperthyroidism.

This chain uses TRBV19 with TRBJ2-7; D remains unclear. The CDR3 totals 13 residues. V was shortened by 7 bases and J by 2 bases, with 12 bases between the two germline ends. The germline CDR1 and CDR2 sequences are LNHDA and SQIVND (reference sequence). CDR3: CASTSTAAYEQYF. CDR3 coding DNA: TGTGCCAGTACTTCCACCGCAGCCTACGAGCAGTACTTC.

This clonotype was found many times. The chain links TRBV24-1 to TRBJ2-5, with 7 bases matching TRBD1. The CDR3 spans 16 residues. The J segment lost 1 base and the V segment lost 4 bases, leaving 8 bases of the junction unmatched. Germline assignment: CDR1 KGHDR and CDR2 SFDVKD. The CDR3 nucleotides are TGTGCCACCAGTGAGTCTGGGACAGCATCCCAAGAGACCCAGTACTTC. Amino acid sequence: CATSESGTASQETQYF.

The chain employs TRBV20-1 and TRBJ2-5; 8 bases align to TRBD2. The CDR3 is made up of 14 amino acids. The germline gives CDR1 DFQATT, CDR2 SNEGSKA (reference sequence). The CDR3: CSSWGSGAQETQYF. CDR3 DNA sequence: TGCAGCTCATGGGGTAGCGGGGCCCAAGAGACCCAGTACTTC.

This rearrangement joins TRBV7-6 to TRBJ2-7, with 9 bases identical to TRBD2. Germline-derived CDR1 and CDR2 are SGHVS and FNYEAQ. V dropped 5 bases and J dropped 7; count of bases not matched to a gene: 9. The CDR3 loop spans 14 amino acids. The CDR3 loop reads CASSVEAGGREQYF. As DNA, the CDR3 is TGTGCCAGCAGCGTAGAAGCGGGAGGTCGGGAGCAGTACTTC.

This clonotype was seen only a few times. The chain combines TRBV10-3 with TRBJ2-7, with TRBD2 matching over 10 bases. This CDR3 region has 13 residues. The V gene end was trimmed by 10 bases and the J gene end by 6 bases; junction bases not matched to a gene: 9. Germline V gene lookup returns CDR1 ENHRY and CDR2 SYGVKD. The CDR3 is CASSYRLAGEQYF. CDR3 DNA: TGTGCCAGCAGCTACAGACTAGCGGGCGAGCAGTACTTC.

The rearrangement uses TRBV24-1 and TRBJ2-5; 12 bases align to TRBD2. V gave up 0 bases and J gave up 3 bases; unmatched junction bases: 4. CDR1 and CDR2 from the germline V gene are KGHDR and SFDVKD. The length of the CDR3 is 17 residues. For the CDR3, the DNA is TGTGCCACCAGTGATTTGTCGGGACTAGCGGGTAAAGAGACCCAGTACTTC. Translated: CATSDLSGLAGKETQYF.

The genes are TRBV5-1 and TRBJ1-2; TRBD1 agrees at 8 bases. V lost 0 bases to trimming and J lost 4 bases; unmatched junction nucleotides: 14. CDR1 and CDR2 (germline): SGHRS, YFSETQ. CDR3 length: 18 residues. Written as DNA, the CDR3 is TGCGCCAGCAGCTTGGGACTGGGGACAGGCCAATCCGGCTATGGCTACACCTTC. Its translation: CASSLGLGTGQSGYGYTF.

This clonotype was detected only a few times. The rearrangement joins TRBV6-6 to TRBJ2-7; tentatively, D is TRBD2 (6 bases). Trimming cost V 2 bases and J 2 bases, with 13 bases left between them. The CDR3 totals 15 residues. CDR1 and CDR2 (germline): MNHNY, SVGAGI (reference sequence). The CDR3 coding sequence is TGTGCCAGCAGTTACGGCGGGGAACCTACCTACGAGCAGTACTTC. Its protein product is CASSYGGEPTYEQYF.

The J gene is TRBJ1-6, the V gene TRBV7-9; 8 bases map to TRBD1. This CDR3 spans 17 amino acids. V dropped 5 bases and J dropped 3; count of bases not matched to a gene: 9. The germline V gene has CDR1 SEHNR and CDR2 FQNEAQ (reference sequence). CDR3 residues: CASSTSPGTGYNSPLHF. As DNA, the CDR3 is TGTGCCAGCAGCACAAGCCCCGGGACAGGCTATAATTCACCCCTCCACTTT.

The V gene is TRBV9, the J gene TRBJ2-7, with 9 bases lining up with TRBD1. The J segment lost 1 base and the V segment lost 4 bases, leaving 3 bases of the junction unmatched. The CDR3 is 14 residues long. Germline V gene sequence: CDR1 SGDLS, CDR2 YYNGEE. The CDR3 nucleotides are TGTGCCAGCAGCCGGGACAGGGTATCCTACGAGCAGTACTTC. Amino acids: CASSRDRVSYEQYF. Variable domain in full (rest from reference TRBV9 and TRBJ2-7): DSGVTQTPKHLITATGQRVTLRCSPRSGDLSVYWYQQSLDQGLQFLIQYYNGEERAKGNILERFSAQQFPDLHSELNLSSLELGDSALYFCASSRDRVSYEQYFGPGTRLTVT.

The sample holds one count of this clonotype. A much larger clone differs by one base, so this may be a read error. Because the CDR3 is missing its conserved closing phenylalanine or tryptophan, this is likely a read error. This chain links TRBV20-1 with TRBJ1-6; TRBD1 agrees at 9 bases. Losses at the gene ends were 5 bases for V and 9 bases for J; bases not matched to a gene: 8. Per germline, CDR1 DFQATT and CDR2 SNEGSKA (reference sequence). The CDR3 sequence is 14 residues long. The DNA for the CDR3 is TGCAGTGCTCGAGTCGGGACAGGGCCTTCACCCCTCCACCTT. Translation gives CSARVGTGPSPLHL.

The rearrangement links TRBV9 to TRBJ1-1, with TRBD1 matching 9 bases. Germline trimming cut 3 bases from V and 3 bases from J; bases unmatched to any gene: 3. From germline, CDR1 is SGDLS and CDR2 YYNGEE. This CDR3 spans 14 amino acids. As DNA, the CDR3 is TGTGCCAGCAGCGGGACAGGGGATGACACTGAAGCTTTCTTT. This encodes CASSGTGDDTEAFF.

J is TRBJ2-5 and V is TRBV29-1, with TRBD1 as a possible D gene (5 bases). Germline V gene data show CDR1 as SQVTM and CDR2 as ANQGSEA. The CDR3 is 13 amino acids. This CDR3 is CSARGRAGKTQYF. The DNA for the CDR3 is TGCAGTGCTAGAGGCAGGGCTGGGAAGACCCAGTACTTC.

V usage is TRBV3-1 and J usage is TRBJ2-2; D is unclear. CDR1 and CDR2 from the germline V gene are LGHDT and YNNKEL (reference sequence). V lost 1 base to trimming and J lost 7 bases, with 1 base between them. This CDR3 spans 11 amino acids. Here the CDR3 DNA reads TGTGCCAGCAGCCAAGTCGGGGAGCTGTTTTTT. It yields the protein CASSQVGELFF.

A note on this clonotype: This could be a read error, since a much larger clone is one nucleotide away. CDR3 sequence (DNA): TGTGCCAGCAGCCGTGCGTGGCAAGAGACCCAGCACTTC. Amino acids: CASSRAWQETQHF. The rearrangement uses TRBV7-9 and TRBJ2-5; no reliable D call. Germline CDR1 and CDR2: SEHNR and FQNEAQ (reference sequence). The CDR3 consists of 13 residues.

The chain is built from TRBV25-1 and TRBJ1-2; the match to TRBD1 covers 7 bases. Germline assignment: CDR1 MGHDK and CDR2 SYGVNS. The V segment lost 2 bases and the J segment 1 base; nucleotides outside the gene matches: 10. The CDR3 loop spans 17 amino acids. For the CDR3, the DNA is TGTGCCAGCAGTGAAGTGGGGCGACAGGGAGTTAACTATGGCTACACCTTC. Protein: CASSEVGRQGVNYGYTF.

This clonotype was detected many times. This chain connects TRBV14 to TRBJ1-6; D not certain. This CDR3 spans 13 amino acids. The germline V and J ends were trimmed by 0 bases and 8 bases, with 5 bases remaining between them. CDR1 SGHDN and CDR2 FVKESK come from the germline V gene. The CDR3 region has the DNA TGTGCCAGCAGCCAAGAAATATATTCACCCCTCCACTTT. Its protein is CASSQEIYSPLHF.

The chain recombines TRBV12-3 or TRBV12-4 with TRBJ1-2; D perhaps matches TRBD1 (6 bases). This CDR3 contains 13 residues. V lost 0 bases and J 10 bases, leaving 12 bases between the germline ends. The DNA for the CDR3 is TGTGCCAGCAGTTTAGCCGGGACAAACCTCTACACCTTC. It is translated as CASSLAGTNLYTF.

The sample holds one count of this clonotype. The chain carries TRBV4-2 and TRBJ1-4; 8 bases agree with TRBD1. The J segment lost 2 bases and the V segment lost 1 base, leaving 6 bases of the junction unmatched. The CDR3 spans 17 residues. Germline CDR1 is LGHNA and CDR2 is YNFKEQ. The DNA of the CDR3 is TGTGCCAGCAGCCAAGCCCCAGGGGGCGCGACTAATGAAAAACTGTTTTTT. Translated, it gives CASSQAPGGATNEKLFF.

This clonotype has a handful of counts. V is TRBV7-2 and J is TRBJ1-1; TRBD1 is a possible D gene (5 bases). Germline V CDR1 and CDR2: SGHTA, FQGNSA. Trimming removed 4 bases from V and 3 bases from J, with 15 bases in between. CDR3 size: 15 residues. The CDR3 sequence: CASSSGGGQYTEAFF. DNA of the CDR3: TGTGCCAGCAGCTCGGGGGGGGGTCAGTACACTGAAGCTTTCTTT.